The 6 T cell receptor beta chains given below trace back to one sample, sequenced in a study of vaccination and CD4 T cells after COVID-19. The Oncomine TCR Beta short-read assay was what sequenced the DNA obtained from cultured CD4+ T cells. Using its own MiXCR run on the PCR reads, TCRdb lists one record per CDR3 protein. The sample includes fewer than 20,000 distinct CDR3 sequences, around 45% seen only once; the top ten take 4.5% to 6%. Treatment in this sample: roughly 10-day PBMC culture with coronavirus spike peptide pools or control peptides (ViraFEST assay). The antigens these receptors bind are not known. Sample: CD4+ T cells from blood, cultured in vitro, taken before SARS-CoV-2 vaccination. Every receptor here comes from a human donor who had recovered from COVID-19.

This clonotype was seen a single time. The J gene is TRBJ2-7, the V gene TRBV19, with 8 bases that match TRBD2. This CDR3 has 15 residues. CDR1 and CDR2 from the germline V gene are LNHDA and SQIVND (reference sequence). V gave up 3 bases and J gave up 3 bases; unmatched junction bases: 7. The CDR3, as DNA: TGTGCCAGTAGTATTTTTCCCAGCGGGGGCTACGAGCAGTACTTC. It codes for CASSIFPSGGYEQYF.

In DNA form, the CDR3 reads TGTGCCAGCAGCTTAGGCGGCGGGGTGAACACTGAAGCTTTCTTT. It codes for CASSLGGGVNTEAFF. This rearrangement joins TRBV7-9 to TRBJ1-1; no reliable D call. The CDR3 runs to 15 residues. V was clipped by 1 base and J by 0 bases, with 9 bases between them. Germline values: CDR1 SEHNR, CDR2 FQNEAQ (reference sequence).

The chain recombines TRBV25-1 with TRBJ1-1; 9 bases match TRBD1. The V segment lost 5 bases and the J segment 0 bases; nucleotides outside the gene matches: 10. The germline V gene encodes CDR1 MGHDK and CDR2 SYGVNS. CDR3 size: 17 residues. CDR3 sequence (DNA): TGTGCCAGCAGTCCAACAACAGGGGGCGCGATGAACACTGAAGCTTTCTTT. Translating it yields CASSPTTGGAMNTEAFF.

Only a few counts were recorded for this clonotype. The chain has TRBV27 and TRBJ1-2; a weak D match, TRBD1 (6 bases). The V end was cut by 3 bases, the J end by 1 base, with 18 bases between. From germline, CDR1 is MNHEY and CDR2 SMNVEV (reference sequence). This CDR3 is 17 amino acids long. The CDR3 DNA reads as TGTGCCAGCAGTTTTGGTAGGGGGGCCTTTGATAACTATGGCTACACCTTC. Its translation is CASSFGRGAFDNYGYTF.

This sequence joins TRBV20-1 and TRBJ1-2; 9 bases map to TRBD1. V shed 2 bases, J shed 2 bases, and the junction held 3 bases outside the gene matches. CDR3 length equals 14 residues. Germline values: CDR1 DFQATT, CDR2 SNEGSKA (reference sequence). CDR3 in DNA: TGCAGTGCTAGACCGACAGGGGGGAACTATGGCTACACCTTC. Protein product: CSARPTGGNYGYTF.

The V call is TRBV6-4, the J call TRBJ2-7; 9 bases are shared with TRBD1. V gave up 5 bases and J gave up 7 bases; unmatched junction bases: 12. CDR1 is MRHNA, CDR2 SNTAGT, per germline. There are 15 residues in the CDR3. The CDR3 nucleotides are TGTGCCAGCAGTCGAAACAGGGGGCAGGCTGAAGAGCAGTACTTC. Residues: CASSRNRGQAEEQYF.